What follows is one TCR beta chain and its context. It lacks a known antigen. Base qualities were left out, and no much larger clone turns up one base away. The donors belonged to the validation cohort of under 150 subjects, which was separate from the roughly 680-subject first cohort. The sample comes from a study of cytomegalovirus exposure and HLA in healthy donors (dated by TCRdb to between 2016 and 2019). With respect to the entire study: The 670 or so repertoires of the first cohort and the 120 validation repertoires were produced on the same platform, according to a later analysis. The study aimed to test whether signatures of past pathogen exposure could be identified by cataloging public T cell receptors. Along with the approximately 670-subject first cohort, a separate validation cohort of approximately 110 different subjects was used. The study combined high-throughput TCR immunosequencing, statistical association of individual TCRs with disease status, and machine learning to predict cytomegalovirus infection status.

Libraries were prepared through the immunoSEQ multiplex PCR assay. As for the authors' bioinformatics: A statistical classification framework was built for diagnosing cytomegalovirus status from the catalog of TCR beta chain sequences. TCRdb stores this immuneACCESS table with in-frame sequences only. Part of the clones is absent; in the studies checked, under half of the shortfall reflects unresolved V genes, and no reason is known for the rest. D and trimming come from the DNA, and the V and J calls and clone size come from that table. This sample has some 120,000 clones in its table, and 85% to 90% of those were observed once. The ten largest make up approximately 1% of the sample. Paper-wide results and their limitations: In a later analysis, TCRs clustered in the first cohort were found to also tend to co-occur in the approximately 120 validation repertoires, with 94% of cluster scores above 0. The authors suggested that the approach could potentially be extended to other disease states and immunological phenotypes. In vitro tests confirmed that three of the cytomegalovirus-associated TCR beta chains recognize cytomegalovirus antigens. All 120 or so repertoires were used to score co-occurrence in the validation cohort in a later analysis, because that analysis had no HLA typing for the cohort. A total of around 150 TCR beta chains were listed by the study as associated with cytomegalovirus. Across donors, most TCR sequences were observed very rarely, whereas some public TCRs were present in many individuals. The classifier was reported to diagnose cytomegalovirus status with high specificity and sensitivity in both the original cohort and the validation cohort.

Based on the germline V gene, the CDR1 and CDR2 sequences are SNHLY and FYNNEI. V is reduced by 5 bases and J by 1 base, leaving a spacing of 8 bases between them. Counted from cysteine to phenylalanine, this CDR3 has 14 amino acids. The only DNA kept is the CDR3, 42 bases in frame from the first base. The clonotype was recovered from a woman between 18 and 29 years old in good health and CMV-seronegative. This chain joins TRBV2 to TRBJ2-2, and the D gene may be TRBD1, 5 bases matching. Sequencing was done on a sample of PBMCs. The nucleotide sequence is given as TGTGCCAGCAGTTTTCAGGGGAACACCGGGGAGCTGTTTTTT. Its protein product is CASSFQGNTGELFF.